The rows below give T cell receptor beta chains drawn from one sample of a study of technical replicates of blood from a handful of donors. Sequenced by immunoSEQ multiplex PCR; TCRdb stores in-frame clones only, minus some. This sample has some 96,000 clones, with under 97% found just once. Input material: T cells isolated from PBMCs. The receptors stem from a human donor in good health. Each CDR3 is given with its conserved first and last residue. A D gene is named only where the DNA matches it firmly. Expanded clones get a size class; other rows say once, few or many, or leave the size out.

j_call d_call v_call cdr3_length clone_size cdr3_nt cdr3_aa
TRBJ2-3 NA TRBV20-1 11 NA TGCAGTGCTAGATTAAGCAGGGTCCAGTATTTT CSARLSRVQYF
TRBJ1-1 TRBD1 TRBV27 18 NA TGTGCCAGCAGTACCATGGCAGGGACAGGGATTGTGGGAACTGAAGCTTTCTTT CASSTMAGTGIVGTEAFF
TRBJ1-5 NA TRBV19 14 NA TGTGCCAGTAGCTCTACAGGGCCTAATCAGCCCCAGCATTTT CASSSTGPNQPQHF
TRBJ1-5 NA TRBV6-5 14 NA TGTGCCAGCAGCCCGAAGACAGGCAACCAGCCCCAGCATTTT CASSPKTGNQPQHF
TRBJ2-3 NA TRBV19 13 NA TGTGCCAGTAGTATAGTTCGGGGAGATACGCAGTATTTT CASSIVRGDTQYF
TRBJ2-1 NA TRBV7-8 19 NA TGTGCCAGCAGCTTAAAATCAAGCAGGACACAACGCTTTTACAATGAGCAGTTCTTC CASSLKSSRTQRFYNEQFF
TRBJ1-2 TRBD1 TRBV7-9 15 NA TGTGCCAGCAGCAACCAGGGGGCCATAGCCTATGGCTACACCTTC CASSNQGAIAYGYTF
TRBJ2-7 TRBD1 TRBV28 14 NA TGTGCCAGCAGCCGCCGGGACAGGGGTATCGAGCAGTACTTC CASSRRDRGIEQYF
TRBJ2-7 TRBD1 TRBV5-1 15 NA TGCGCCAGCAGCGTGGGGGACAGGGAGGTTTCCGAGCAGTACTTC CASSVGDREVSEQYF
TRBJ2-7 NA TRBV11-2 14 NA TGTGCCAGCAGCTTAGATACTAGCCAGGGAGGGCAGTACTTC CASSLDTSQGGQYF
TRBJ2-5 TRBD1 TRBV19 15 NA TGTGCCAGTACCGAGGGGGCAGGGTATTACGAGACCCAGTACTTC CASTEGAGYYETQYF
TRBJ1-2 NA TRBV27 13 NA TGTGCCAGCAGTTTCCCAGGAGGCTATGGCTACACCTTC CASSFPGGYGYTF
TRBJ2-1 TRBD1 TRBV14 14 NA TGTGCCAGCAGCCAAGAAGTTGGGACAGGGGTATTTTTCTTC CASSQEVGTGVFFF
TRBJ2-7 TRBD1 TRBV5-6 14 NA TGTGCCAGCAGCTTGAATGGACAGGGGTACGAGCAGTACTTC CASSLNGQGYEQYF
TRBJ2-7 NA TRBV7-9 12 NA TGTGCCAGCAGCCCCGCTACCTACGAGCAGTACTTC CASSPATYEQYF
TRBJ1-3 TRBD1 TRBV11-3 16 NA TGTGCCAGCAGCTTGGGACAGGGGGCCTCTGGAAACACCATATATTTT CASSLGQGASGNTIYF
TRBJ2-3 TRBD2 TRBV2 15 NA TGTGCCAGGCGTAGGACTAGCGGGGTCACAGATACGCAGTATTTT CARRRTSGVTDTQYF
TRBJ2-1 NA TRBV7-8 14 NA TGTGCCAGCAGCCCCTTGGCGGGTAACAATGAGCAGTTCTTC CASSPLAGNNEQFF
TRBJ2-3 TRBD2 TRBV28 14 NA TGTGCCAGCAGTTTGGCGGGAGAGGGAGATACGCAGTATTTT CASSLAGEGDTQYF
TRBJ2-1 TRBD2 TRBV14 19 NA TGTGCCAGCAGCCAAGTGGCTGTGGGGACTAGCGGGTTCTACAATGAGCAGTTCTTC CASSQVAVGTSGFYNEQFF
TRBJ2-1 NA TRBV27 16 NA TGTGCCAGCAGTTTAACCAGGACTCAGTTAAACAATGAGCAGTTCTTC CASSLTRTQLNNEQFF
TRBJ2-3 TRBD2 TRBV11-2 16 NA TGTGCCAGCAGCCCTCTAGCGGGCCCTAGCACAGATACGCAGTATTTT CASSPLAGPSTDTQYF
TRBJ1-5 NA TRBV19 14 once TGTGCCAGTAGTATCCGACAGATCAATCAGCCCCAGCATTTT CASSIRQINQPQHF
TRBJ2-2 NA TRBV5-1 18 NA TGCGCCAGCAGCTTTAATCCGACAGACTCCGCGAACACCGGGGAGCTGTTTTTT CASSFNPTDSANTGELFF
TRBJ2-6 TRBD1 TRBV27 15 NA TGTGCCAGCAGTATACAGGGGCCTGGGGCCAACGTCCTGACTTTC CASSIQGPGANVLTF